This TCR beta chain was captured in a study of blood T cells in healthy people across ages. This clonotype came up once. Its cognate antigen is unknown. Its ends do not fully match the called genes, so a read error is possible. This CDR3 region has 13 residues. Per germline, CDR1 SGHTA and CDR2 FQGTGA. Study findings and constraints: Expanded clonotype changes were possibly confounded by unknown donor CMV status.

The second PCR ran about 6 to 11 cycles with a sample-barcoded 5' primer and J-beta primers. Researchers report that a template-switch adaptor with 12 random nucleotides tagged each cDNA molecule. TCRdb re-derived calls from the 5' RACE reads in MiXCR, one entry per CDR3 protein. This sample has approximately 670,000 distinct CDR3 sequences, with roughly two fifths found just once. Material: blood. The chain links TRBV7-3 to TRBJ1-2; D gene ambiguous. The sequence was obtained from a man older than 75 in good health. Here the CDR3 DNA reads TGTGCCAGCAGCTTAAATCCCAACTCTGGCTACACCTTC. It codes for CASSLNPNSGYTF.